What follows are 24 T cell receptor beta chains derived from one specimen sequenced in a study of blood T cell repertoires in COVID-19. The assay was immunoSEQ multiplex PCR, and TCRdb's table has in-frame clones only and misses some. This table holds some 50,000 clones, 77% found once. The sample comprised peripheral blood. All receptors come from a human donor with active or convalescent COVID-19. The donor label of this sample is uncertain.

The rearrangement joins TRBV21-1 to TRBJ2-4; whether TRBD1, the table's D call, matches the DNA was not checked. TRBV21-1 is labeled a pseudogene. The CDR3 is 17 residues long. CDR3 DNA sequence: TGTGCCAGCACCGGCGCAGGGGTTAATCCGGCCAAAAACATTCAGTACTTC. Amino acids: CASTGAGVNPAKNIQYF.

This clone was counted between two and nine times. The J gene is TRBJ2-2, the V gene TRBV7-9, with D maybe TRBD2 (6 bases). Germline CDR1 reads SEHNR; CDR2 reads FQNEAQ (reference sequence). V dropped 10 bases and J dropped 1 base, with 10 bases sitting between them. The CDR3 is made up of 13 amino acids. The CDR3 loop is CAKVAVNTGELFF. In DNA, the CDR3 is TGTGCCAAAGTAGCGGTGAACACCGGGGAGCTGTTTTTT.

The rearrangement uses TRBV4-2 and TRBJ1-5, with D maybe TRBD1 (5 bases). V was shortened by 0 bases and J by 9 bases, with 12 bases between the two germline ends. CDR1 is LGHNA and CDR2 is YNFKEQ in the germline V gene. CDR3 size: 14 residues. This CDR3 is CASSQDGGFGPQHF. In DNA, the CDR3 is TGTGCCAGCAGCCAAGACGGGGGGTTCGGGCCCCAGCATTTT.

CDR3 in amino acids: CAISESERAGEKLFF. The CDR3 region has the DNA TGTGCCATCAGTGAGTCGGAAAGGGCGGGTGAAAAACTGTTTTTT. J is TRBJ1-4 and V is TRBV10-3, with D unresolved. V was clipped by 0 bases and J by 7 bases, with 12 bases between them. The germline CDR1 and CDR2 sequences are ENHRY and SYGVKD. The CDR3 has 15 residues.

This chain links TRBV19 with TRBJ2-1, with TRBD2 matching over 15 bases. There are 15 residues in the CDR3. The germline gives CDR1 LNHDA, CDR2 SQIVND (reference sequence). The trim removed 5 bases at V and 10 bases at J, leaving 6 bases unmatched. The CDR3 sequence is CASSPGTSGRREQFF. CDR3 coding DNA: TGTGCCAGTAGTCCCGGGACTAGCGGGAGGAGAGAGCAGTTCTTC.

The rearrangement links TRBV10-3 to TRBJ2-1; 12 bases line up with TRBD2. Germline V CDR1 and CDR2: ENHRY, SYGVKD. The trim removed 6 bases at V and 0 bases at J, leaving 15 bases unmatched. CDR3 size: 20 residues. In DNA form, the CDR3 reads TGTGCCATCAGCGGCCAGGCTAGCGGGAGGGCCGGTTTCTCCTACAATGAGCAGTTCTTC. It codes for CAISGQASGRAGFSYNEQFF.

The CDR3 loop is CASTQSGTGGNTIYF. In DNA form, the CDR3 reads TGTGCCAGCACCCAATCCGGGACAGGAGGAAACACCATATATTTT. This chain links TRBV7-9 with TRBJ1-3; 8 bases map to TRBD1. The J segment lost 4 bases and the V segment lost 7 bases, leaving 9 bases of the junction unmatched. The germline V gene has CDR1 SEHNR and CDR2 FQNEAQ (reference sequence). The CDR3 consists of 15 residues.

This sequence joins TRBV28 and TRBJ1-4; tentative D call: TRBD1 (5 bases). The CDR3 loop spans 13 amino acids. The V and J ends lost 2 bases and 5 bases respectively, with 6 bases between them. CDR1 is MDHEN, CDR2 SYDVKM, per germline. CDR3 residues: CASSLGANEKLFF. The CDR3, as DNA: TGTGCCAGCAGTTTAGGGGCGAATGAAAAACTGTTTTTT.

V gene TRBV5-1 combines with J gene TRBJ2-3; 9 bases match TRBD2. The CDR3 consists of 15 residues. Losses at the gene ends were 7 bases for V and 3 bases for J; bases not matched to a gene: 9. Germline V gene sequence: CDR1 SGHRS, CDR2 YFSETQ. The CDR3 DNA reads TGCGCCAGCTGTCTAGCGGGGAAAGGGACAGATACGCAGTATTTT. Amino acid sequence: CASCLAGKGTDTQYF.

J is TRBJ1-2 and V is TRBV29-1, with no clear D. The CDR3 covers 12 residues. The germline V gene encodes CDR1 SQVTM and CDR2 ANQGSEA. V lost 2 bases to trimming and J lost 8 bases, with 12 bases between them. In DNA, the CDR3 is TGCAGCGTTGAATGGGCGATTCGAGGCTACACCTTC. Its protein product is CSVEWAIRGYTF.

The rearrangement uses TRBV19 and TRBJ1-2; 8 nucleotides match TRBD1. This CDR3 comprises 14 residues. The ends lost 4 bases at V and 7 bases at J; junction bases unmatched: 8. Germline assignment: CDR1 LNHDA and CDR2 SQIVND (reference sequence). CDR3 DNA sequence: TGTGCCAGTAGTAGAACCAGGGGGCAGGGTGGCTACACCTTC. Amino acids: CASSRTRGQGGYTF.

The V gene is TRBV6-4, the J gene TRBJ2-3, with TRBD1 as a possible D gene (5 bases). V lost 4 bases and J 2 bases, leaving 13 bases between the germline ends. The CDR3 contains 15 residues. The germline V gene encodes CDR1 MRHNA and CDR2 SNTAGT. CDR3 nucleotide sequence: TGTGCCAGCAGTGCTTTGGCAGGGTCCACAGATACGCAGTATTTT. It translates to CASSALAGSTDTQYF.

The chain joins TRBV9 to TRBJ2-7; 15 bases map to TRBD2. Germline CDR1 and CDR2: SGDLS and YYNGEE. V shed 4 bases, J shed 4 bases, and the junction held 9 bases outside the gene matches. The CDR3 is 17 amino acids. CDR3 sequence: CASSPPGLAGGIYEQYF. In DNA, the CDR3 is TGTGCCAGCAGCCCCCCTGGACTAGCGGGAGGGATATACGAGCAGTACTTC.

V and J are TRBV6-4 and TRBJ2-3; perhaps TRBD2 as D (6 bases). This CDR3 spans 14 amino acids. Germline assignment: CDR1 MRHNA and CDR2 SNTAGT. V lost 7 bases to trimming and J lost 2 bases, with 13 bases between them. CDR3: CASKGSGNTDTQYF. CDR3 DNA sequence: TGTGCCAGCAAGGGTAGCGGTAACACAGATACGCAGTATTTT.

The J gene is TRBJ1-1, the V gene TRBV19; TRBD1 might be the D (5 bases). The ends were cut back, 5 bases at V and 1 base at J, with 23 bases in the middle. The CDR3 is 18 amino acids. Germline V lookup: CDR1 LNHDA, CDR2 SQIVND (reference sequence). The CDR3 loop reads CASSPRTQGAGENTEAFF. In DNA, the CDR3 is TGTGCCAGTAGTCCCAGGACCCAAGGGGCCGGAGAGAACACTGAAGCTTTCTTT.

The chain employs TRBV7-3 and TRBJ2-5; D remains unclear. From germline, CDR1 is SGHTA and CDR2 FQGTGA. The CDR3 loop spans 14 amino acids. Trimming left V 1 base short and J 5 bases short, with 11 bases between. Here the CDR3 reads CASSLRASAETQYF. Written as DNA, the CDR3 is TGTGCCAGCAGCTTAAGGGCCTCGGCGGAGACCCAGTACTTC. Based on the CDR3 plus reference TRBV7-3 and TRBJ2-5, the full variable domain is GAGVSQTPSNKVTEKGKYVELRCDPISGHTALYWYRQSLGQGPEFLIYFQGTGAADDSGLPNDRFFAVRPEGSVSTLKIQRTERGDSAVYLCASSLRASAETQYFGPGTRLLVL.

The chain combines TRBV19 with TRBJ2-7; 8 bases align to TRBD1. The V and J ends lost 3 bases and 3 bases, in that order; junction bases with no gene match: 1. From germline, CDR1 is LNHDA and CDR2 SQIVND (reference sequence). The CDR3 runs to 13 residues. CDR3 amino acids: CASSIGTGYEQYF. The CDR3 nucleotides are TGTGCCAGTAGTATTGGGACAGGCTACGAGCAGTACTTC.

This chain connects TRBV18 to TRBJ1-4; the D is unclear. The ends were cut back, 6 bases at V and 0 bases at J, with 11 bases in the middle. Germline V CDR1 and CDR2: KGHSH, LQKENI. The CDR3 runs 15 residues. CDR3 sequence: CASSLGRTTNEKLFF. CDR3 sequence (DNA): TGTGCCAGCTCCCTCGGTCGTACAACTAATGAAAAACTGTTTTTT.

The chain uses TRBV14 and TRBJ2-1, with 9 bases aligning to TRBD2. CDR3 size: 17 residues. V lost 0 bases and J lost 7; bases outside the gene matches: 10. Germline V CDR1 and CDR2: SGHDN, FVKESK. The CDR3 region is CASSQDGAGGPWNEQFF. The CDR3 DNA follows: TGTGCCAGCAGCCAAGACGGGGCGGGAGGGCCGTGGAATGAGCAGTTCTTC. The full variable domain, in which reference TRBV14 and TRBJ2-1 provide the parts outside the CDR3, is EAGVTQFPSHSVIEKGQTVTLRCDPISGHDNLYWYRRVMGKEIKFLLHFVKESKQDESGMPNNRFLAERTGGTYSTLKVQPAELEDSGVYFCASSQDGAGGPWNEQFFGPGTRLTVL.

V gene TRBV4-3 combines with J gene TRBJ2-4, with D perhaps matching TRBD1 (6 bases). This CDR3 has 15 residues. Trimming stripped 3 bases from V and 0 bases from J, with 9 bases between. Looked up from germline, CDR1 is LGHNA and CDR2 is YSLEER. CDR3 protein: CASSQDSLAKNIQYF. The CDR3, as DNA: TGCGCCAGCAGCCAGGACAGCCTAGCCAAAAACATTCAGTACTTC.

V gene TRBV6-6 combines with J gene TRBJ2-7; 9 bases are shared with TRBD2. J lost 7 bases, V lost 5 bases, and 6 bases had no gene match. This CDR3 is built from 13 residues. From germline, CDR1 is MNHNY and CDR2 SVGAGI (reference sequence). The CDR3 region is CASSIDLAGEQYF. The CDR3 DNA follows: TGTGCCAGCAGTATAGATCTAGCGGGAGAGCAGTACTTC.

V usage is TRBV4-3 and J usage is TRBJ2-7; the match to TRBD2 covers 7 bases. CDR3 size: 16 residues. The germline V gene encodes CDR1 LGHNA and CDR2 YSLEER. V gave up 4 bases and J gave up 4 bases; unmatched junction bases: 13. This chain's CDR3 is CASSPSGLLGGYEQYF. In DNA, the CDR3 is TGCGCCAGCAGCCCCTCGGGACTATTGGGAGGTTACGAGCAGTACTTC.

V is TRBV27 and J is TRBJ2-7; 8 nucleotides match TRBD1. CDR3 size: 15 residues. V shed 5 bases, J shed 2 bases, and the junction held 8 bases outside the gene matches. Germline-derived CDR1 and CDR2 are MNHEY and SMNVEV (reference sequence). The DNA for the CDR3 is TGTGCCAGCAGTCGAGGGGACAGGAGAGCCTACGAGCAGTACTTC. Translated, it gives CASSRGDRRAYEQYF.

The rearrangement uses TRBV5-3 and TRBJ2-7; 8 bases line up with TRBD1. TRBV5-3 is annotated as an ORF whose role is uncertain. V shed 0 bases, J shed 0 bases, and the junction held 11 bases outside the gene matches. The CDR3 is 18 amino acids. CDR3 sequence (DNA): TGTGCCAGAAGCTTGGGGACAGGGAACTTACGGCCCTCCTACGAGCAGTACTTC. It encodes CARSLGTGNLRPSYEQYF.